The sample holds many counts of the clone carrying this TCR beta chain. Its antigen is unknown. The record originates from a study of regulatory T cells in long-lasting Graves disease. In the study overall: Graves' patients, diagnosed recently, had received antithyroid drugs under 3 months. Study conclusions and caveats: Newly diagnosed disease favored TRBV20-1 and TRBJ2-1 over persistent disease.

Libraries of TCR beta came from iRepertoire HTBI primers plus Arm-PCR of CDR3 regions. TCRdb passed the multiplex PCR reads through MiXCR, listing each CDR3 protein once. This table holds approximately 210,000 distinct CDR3 sequences, roughly 18% found once. Stated time point: newly diagnosed GD, antithyroid drugs for less than 3 months. TCR sequences were obtained from RNA taken from PBMCs. V dropped 7 bases and J dropped 4; count of bases not matched to a gene: 7. CDR1 and CDR2 (germline): MDHEN, SYDVKM. The CDR3 sequence is 14 residues long. This TCR was sampled from a female donor with Graves disease. Sequences were derived from peripheral blood mononuclear cells (PBMCs), sampled at new diagnosis, from a patient treated with antithyroid drugs. This chain connects TRBV28 to TRBJ1-2; 9 bases map to TRBD1. The CDR3 loop is CASTRGGQGYGYTF. DNA of the CDR3: TGTGCCAGCACAAGAGGGGGACAGGGCTATGGCTACACCTTC.